This T cell receptor beta chain is drawn from a study of blood T cell repertoires in COVID-19. Across the study: T cells, B-cell-depleted T cells, or PBMCs provided the cDNA or gDNA that served as material.

Trimming took 0 bases from V and 5 from J, leaving 11 bases between them. The CDR3 extends over 16 amino acids. Germline V lookup: CDR1 SGHDN, CDR2 FVKESK. Sequencing was performed with immunoSEQ multiplex PCR; in TCRdb, only in-frame clones are kept and a portion is missing. This sample has about 210,000 clones, with 88% found just once. This chain uses TRBV14 with TRBJ1-6; D is possibly TRBD1 (5 bases). The sequenced material came from peripheral blood. The source of this sequence is a man in his 70s with acute or convalescent COVID-19. This CDR3 reads CASSQESGVNNSPLHF. The CDR3 DNA reads TGTGCCAGCAGCCAAGAATCGGGGGTGAATAATTCACCCCTCCACTTT.